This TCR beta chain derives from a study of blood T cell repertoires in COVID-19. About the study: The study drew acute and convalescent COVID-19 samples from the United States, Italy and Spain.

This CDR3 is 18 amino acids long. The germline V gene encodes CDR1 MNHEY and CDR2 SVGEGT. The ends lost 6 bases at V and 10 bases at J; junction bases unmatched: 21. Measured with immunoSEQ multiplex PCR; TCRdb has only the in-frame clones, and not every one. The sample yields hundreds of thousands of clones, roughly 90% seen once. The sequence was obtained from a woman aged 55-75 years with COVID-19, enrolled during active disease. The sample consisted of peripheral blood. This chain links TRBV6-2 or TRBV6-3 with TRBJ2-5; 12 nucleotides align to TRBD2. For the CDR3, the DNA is TGTGCCAGCAGCCCTCGTATATCGCTAGCGGGGGGGCTAGAGGGCCAGTACTTC. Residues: CASSPRISLAGGLEGQYF.